The 32 T cell receptor beta chains presented below share a single source sample, sequenced in a study of shared T cell receptors in the human thymus. This table comes from immunoSEQ multiplex PCR, and its TCRdb copy is limited to in-frame clones, with some not included. The sample has 500,000 to 750,000 clones, approximately 90% seen once; the top ten hold 0.008% to 0.011%. The sample also formed part of further work on human thymus T cells.

Sequencing input: thymocytes. The receptors derive from a boy in the first two years of life with a congenital heart defect.

The J gene is TRBJ2-3, the V gene TRBV5-1; 7 bases match TRBD2. Germline CDR1 SGHRS, CDR2 YFSETQ. There are 17 residues in the CDR3. V lost 4 bases to trimming and J lost 2 bases; unmatched junction nucleotides: 13. The CDR3 coding sequence is TGCGCCAGCAGCCCCCTGGGAGGGAGAGCCAACACAGATACGCAGTATTTT. It specifies CASSPLGGRANTDTQYF.

The J gene is TRBJ2-7, the V gene TRBV9, with 8 bases lining up with TRBD2. Trimming removed 3 bases from V and 6 bases from J; junction bases left unmatched: 11. Germline V CDR1 and CDR2: SGDLS, YYNGEE. The CDR3 consists of 15 residues. CDR3 coding DNA: TGTGCCAGCAGCGCACCCCTCCGGGAGGGTCCCGAGCAGTACTTC. Amino acid sequence: CASSAPLREGPEQYF.

V usage is TRBV10-3 and J usage is TRBJ1-1; 7 positions agree with TRBD1. This CDR3 spans 15 amino acids. V dropped 7 bases and J dropped 4; count of bases not matched to a gene: 12. Germline V gene lookup returns CDR1 ENHRY and CDR2 SYGVKD. CDR3 nucleotide sequence: TGTGCCATCACTGCGACAGGGAGGATTACCACTGAAGCTTTCTTT. This sequence encodes CAITATGRITTEAFF.

V gene TRBV4-2 combines with J gene TRBJ2-1; 10 positions match TRBD1. There are 17 residues in the CDR3. Trimming took 0 bases from V and 9 from J; bases not matched to a gene: 11. Germline V gives CDR1 LGHNA, CDR2 YNFKEQ. CDR3 in amino acids: CASSQDRGTGDEGEQFF. Here the CDR3 DNA reads TGTGCCAGCAGCCAAGATCGAGGGACAGGGGACGAGGGTGAGCAGTTCTTC.

V gene TRBV28 combines with J gene TRBJ1-2; a possible D gene is TRBD1 (5 bases). Germline V lookup: CDR1 MDHEN, CDR2 SYDVKM. CDR3 size: 13 residues. Trimming took off 4 bases at V and 6 bases at J, with 12 bases between the two ends. In DNA form, the CDR3 reads TGTGCCAGCAGTTCCCGCCAAGGGGATGGCTACACCTTC. Translated, it gives CASSSRQGDGYTF.

The chain joins TRBV6-5 to TRBJ2-7; possibly TRBD1 for D (6 bases). Trimming stripped 5 bases from V and 1 base from J, with 15 bases between. Germline V gene data show CDR1 as MNHEY and CDR2 as SVGAGI. CDR3 length: 15 amino acids. CDR3 DNA: TGTGCCAGCAGTGGAAAGGACAGAAAATCCTACGAGCAGTACTTC. This sequence encodes CASSGKDRKSYEQYF.

The chain uses TRBV4-1 and TRBJ2-7; TRBD2 matches at 10 bases. V shed 1 base, J shed 6 bases, and the junction held 9 bases outside the gene matches. Germline CDR1 and CDR2: MGHRA and YSYEKL. This CDR3 contains 16 residues. The CDR3 region has the DNA TGCGCCAGCAGCCAAGCGAAGGCTAGCGGGAGCTTCGAGCAGTACTTC. The encoded protein is CASSQAKASGSFEQYF.

The gene calls are TRBV6-1 and TRBJ2-7, with D perhaps TRBD2 (8 bases). The CDR3 consists of 18 residues. Deletions cut 2 bases from V and 8 bases from J, with 28 bases between. From germline, CDR1 is MNHNS and CDR2 SASEGT. CDR3 DNA sequence: TGTGCCAGCAGTGAAAAGGAGGGCAGGGGGACTAGGGCAACGCAGCAGTACTTC. Protein: CASSEKEGRGTRATQQYF.

The rearrangement links TRBV27 to TRBJ2-7; TRBD2 aligns across 14 bases. Losses at the gene ends were 4 bases for V and 7 bases for J; bases not matched to a gene: 12. This CDR3 comprises 17 residues. CDR1 and CDR2 (germline): MNHEY, SMNVEV (reference sequence). The DNA of the CDR3 is TGTGCCAGCAGTTCAAAACCGGGACTAGCGGGAGAAAGGGAGCAGTACTTC. Residues: CASSSKPGLAGEREQYF.

A single count supports this clone. The chain employs TRBV6-4 and TRBJ2-5, with 9 nucleotides matching TRBD2. The V segment lost 5 bases and the J segment 1 base; nucleotides outside the gene matches: 8. Germline lookup yields CDR1 MRHNA and CDR2 SNTAGT. This CDR3 has 16 residues. The CDR3 protein is CASSPLSSGAQETQYF. DNA for the CDR3: TGTGCCAGCAGTCCGTTGTCTAGCGGGGCCCAAGAGACCCAGTACTTC.

CDR3 residues: CASSVSYFGTGEESYEQYF. The CDR3 DNA sequence: TGTGCCAGCAGTGTATCATATTTCGGGACAGGGGAGGAGTCCTACGAGCAGTACTTC. The chain couples TRBV6-1 to TRBJ2-7; the match to TRBD1 covers 10 bases. The CDR3 contains 19 residues. Germline loops: CDR1 MNHNS, CDR2 SASEGT. V lost 4 bases and J lost 1; bases outside the gene matches: 16.

This clone has more than one count but fewer than ten. The chain is built from TRBV5-1 and TRBJ1-4; no reliable D call. Germline lookup yields CDR1 SGHRS and CDR2 YFSETQ. V was cut by 0 bases and J by 1 base, with 10 bases left in between. The CDR3 is 16 amino acids. CDR3 nucleotides: TGCGCCAGCAGCTTGGGGCGGGTCGTAACTAATGAAAAACTGTTTTTT. It encodes CASSLGRVVTNEKLFF.

This rearrangement joins TRBV19 to TRBJ2-1, with 7 bases fitting TRBD2. V gave up 7 bases and J gave up 7 bases; unmatched junction bases: 13. The CDR3 runs 15 residues. The germline V gene has CDR1 LNHDA and CDR2 SQIVND (reference sequence). The CDR3 is CASTPRGRAWNEQFF. The CDR3 DNA reads as TGTGCCAGTACCCCTCGGGGGAGGGCCTGGAATGAGCAGTTCTTC.

The J gene is TRBJ2-7, the V gene TRBV5-4; 7 bases are a match to TRBD1. The V gene end was trimmed by 1 base and the J gene end by 4 bases; junction bases not matched to a gene: 8. Germline V gene sequence: CDR1 SGHNT, CDR2 YYREEE (reference sequence). The CDR3 consists of 15 residues. CDR3: CASSLLRGNRYEQYF. The CDR3 DNA sequence: TGTGCCAGCAGCTTGCTCAGGGGGAATCGGTACGAGCAGTACTTC.

This sequence joins TRBV4-2 and TRBJ1-1, with D hard to call. V was pared by 0 bases and J by 4 bases, with 9 bases between. Germline V gene sequence: CDR1 LGHNA, CDR2 YNFKEQ. This CDR3 is 14 amino acids long. The CDR3 nucleotides read TGTGCCAGCAGCCAAGAGAGGCGGGGCACTGAAGCTTTCTTT. Residues: CASSQERRGTEAFF.

The chain recombines TRBV11-2 with TRBJ2-7, with 14 bases aligning to TRBD2. J gave up 2 bases and V 6 bases, and 12 bases lay outside the gene matches. The germline CDR1 and CDR2 sequences are SGHAT and FQNNGV. This CDR3 has 18 amino acids. In DNA, the CDR3 is TGTGCCAGCAGATCCCGACTAGCGGGAGGGCAGGGGACCTACGAGCAGTACTTC. Translation: CASRSRLAGGQGTYEQYF.

This chain uses TRBV27 with TRBJ2-7; TRBD2 aligns across 7 bases. The trim removed 6 bases at V and 7 bases at J, leaving 21 bases unmatched. The V gene's germline CDR1 is MNHEY and CDR2 SMNVEV (reference sequence). This CDR3 region has 17 residues. CDR3 nucleotides: TGTGCCAGCAGCCCGGCGGTCCCGGCCGACGGGGGAGGGGAGCAGTACTTC. It codes for CASSPAVPADGGGEQYF.

The V and J genes are TRBV7-8 and TRBJ2-2; TRBD2 agrees at 9 bases. Trimming removed 3 bases from V and 4 bases from J; junction bases left unmatched: 3. Germline CDR1 is SGHVS and CDR2 is FQNEAQ. CDR3 length equals 15 residues. The CDR3 region is CASSLSGRRTGELFF. The CDR3 DNA reads TGTGCCAGCAGCTTGAGCGGGAGGCGCACCGGGGAGCTGTTTTTT.

The J gene is TRBJ2-5, the V gene TRBV15; 12 nucleotides align to TRBD2. The germline V gene has CDR1 LNHNV and CDR2 YYDKDF (reference sequence). J gave up 1 base and V 0 bases, and 15 bases lay outside the gene matches. This CDR3 is built from 21 residues. As DNA, the CDR3 is TGTGCCACCAGCAGAGACGGAGGGACTAGCGGGCCTCGGCGCGTCCAAGAGACCCAGTACTTC. Its translation is CATSRDGGTSGPRRVQETQYF.

This chain joins TRBV9 and TRBJ2-3, with a possible D match to TRBD2 (5 bases). V lost 4 bases and J 4 bases, leaving 16 bases between the germline ends. Germline V lookup: CDR1 SGDLS, CDR2 YYNGEE. This CDR3 has 15 amino acids. The CDR3 here is CASSPLRGLADTQYF. CDR3 sequence (DNA): TGTGCCAGCAGCCCCCTACGGGGATTAGCAGATACGCAGTATTTT. The complete variable domain, with remaining parts taken from reference TRBV9 and TRBJ2-3, reads DSGVTQTPKHLITATGQRVTLRCSPRSGDLSVYWYQQSLDQGLQFLIQYYNGEERAKGNILERFSAQQFPDLHSELNLSSLELGDSALYFCASSPLRGLADTQYFGPGTRLTVL.

The chain has TRBV28 and TRBJ1-5; 9 positions agree with TRBD1. V shed 3 bases, J shed 2 bases, and the junction held 23 bases outside the gene matches. The CDR3 spans 22 residues. Germline V gene data show CDR1 as MDHEN and CDR2 as SYDVKM. The CDR3 DNA follows: TGTGCCAGCAGTTTCATGGACAGGGGCGTTGGGCTTGATAGAGGAGGCAATCAGCCCCAGCATTTT. It codes for CASSFMDRGVGLDRGGNQPQHF.

The V gene is TRBV30, the J gene TRBJ1-4, with D perhaps matching TRBD1 (5 bases). Germline V gives CDR1 GTSNPN, CDR2 SVGIG (reference sequence). The CDR3 runs 13 residues. Trimming shortened V by 2 bases and J by 10 bases, and 14 bases separated the two germline ends. The CDR3 nucleotides are TGTGCCTGGAGTCCCGGGGGTCTTGGAAAACTGTTTTTT. It codes for CAWSPGGLGKLFF.

This rearrangement joins TRBV30 to TRBJ1-1; D unresolved. The CDR3 is made up of 13 amino acids. The V gene lost 0 bases and the J gene lost 4 bases, with 9 bases spanning the gap. The germline gives CDR1 GTSNPN, CDR2 SVGIG (reference sequence). CDR3 sequence (DNA): TGTGCCTGGAGTGTACGGGGAGGCACTGAAGCTTTCTTT. Protein sequence: CAWSVRGGTEAFF.

The chain's CDR3 is CSVGQTHEQYF. The CDR3 DNA reads TGCAGCGTTGGACAGACCCACGAGCAGTACTTC. The rearrangement links TRBV29-1 to TRBJ2-7; D possibly corresponds to TRBD1 (5 bases). The ends were cut back, 4 bases at V and 5 bases at J, with 9 bases in the middle. Germline CDR1 and CDR2: SQVTM and ANQGSEA. This CDR3 is 11 amino acids long.

The J gene is TRBJ2-2, the V gene TRBV6-5; a possible D gene is TRBD1 (6 bases). This CDR3 comprises 15 residues. Deletions cut 2 bases from V and 3 bases from J, with 10 bases between. Germline V gene lookup returns CDR1 MNHEY and CDR2 SVGAGI. CDR3 DNA sequence: TGTGCCAGCAGTTACGGACAGCCTGACACCGGGGAGCTGTTTTTT. It is translated as CASSYGQPDTGELFF.

The chain couples TRBV27 to TRBJ1-1; D gene unclear. CDR3 size: 13 residues. The V and J ends lost 4 bases and 5 bases respectively, with 11 bases between them. Germline values: CDR1 MNHEY, CDR2 SMNVEV (reference sequence). DNA for the CDR3: TGTGCCAGCAGTTATCGCTCTAGTACTGAAGCTTTCTTT. This codes for CASSYRSSTEAFF.

This clone was picked up one time. The CDR3 loop reads CASSSGDRGKETQYF. CDR3 in DNA: TGTGCCAGCAGCTCGGGGGACAGGGGAAAAGAGACCCAGTACTTC. This chain joins TRBV5-6 and TRBJ2-5; 10 nucleotides align to TRBD1. Germline-derived CDR1 and CDR2 are SGHDT and YYEEEE. Trimming at V came to 3 bases and at J to 3 bases, leaving 5 bases not matched to a gene. This CDR3 is 15 amino acids long.

For the CDR3, the DNA is TGTGCCAGCAGTGATACCGGGTCCCGAAGGGAGCAGTTCTTC. Translated, it gives CASSDTGSRREQFF. The gene calls are TRBV25-1 and TRBJ2-1; D remains unclear. V dropped 3 bases and J dropped 10 bases, with 16 bases sitting between them. Germline assignment: CDR1 MGHDK and CDR2 SYGVNS. This CDR3 has 14 residues.

The V and J genes are TRBV7-9 and TRBJ2-7; 8 bases fit TRBD2. The length of the CDR3 is 16 residues. Germline lookup yields CDR1 SEHNR and CDR2 FQNEAQ (reference sequence). Germline trimming cut 4 bases from V and 1 base from J; bases unmatched to any gene: 9. The chain's CDR3 is CASSWNTREVSYEQYF. Written as DNA, the CDR3 is TGTGCCAGCAGCTGGAATACGCGGGAGGTTTCCTACGAGCAGTACTTC.

The V call is TRBV5-1, the J call TRBJ2-1, with TRBD1 identical over 8 bases. This CDR3 has 15 residues. V shed 4 bases and J 7 bases; nucleotides not matched to a gene: 10. CDR1 and CDR2 from the germline V gene are SGHRS and YFSETQ. CDR3 region: CASSAGGTGRNEQFF. The DNA for the CDR3 is TGCGCCAGCAGCGCGGGCGGGACAGGACGTAATGAGCAGTTCTTC.

The chain links TRBV5-1 to TRBJ2-7, with no clear D. V gave up 1 base and J gave up 0 bases, with 8 bases separating them. Germline V gene sequence: CDR1 SGHRS, CDR2 YFSETQ. The CDR3 covers 14 residues. Here the CDR3 reads CASSLPDCSYEQYF. The CDR3 coding sequence is TGCGCCAGCAGCTTGCCCGACTGCTCCTACGAGCAGTACTTC.

The chain recombines TRBV5-6 with TRBJ2-7, with unresolved D. Germline V lookup: CDR1 SGHDT, CDR2 YYEEEE. The CDR3 covers 14 residues. The V gene lost 1 base and the J gene lost 3 bases, with 11 bases spanning the gap. The CDR3 DNA reads TGTGCCAGCAGCTTGCAAGCCCCCCACTACGAGCAGTACTTC. Protein: CASSLQAPHYEQYF.